Detailed here is one T cell receptor (beta chain). The data derive from a study of blood T cell repertoires in COVID-19. TCRdb's copy holds only in-frame clones and misses some; the assay was immunoSEQ multiplex PCR. The table lists some 130,000 clones, 87% of them singletons. This TCR derives from a man aged 45 to 65 with active COVID-19. The sequenced material came from peripheral blood.

The CDR3 nucleotides read TGCGCCAGCAGCTTAGACAGGGAGGCTTTCTTT. It yields the protein CASSLDREAFF. The gene calls are TRBV5-1 and TRBJ1-1; TRBD1 matches at 7 bases. Germline CDR1 is SGHRS and CDR2 is YFSETQ. V dropped 2 bases and J dropped 11; count of bases not matched to a gene: 3. The CDR3 runs 11 residues.